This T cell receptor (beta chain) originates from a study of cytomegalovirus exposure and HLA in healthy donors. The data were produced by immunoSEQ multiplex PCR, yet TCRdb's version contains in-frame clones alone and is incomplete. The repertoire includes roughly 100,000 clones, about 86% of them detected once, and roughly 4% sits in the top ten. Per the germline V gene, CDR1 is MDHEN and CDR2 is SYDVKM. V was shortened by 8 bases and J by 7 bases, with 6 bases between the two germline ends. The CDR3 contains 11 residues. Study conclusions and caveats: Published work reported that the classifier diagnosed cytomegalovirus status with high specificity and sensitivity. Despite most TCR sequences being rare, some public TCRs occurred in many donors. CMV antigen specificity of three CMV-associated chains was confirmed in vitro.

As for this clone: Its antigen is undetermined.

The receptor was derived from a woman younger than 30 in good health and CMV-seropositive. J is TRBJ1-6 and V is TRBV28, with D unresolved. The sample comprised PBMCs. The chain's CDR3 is CASRGNSPLHF. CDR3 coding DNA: TGTGCCAGCCGAGGAAATTCACCCCTCCACTTT.